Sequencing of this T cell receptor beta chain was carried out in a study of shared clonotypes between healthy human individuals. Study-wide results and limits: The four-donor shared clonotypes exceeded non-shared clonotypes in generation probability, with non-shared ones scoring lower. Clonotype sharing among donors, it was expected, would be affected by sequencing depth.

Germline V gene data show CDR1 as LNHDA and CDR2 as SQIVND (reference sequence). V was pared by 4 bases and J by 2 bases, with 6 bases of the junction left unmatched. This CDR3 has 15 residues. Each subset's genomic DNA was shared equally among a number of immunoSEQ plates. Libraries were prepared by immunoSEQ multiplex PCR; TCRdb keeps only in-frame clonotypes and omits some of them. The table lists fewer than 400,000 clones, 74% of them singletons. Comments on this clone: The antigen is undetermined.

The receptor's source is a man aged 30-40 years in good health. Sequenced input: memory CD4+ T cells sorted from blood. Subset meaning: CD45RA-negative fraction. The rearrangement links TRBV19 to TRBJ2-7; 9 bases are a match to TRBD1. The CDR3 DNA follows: TGTGCCAGTAGTAGAGCCGGGACAGGGACCTACGAGCAGTACTTC. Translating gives CASSRAGTGTYEQYF.